Following are 7 T cell receptor beta chains from one sample sequenced in a study of CD8+ T cells in alopecia areata. Extraction of RNA preceded its reverse transcription into cDNA, which served as the sequencing template. This table comes from immunoSEQ multiplex PCR, and its TCRdb copy is limited to in-frame clones, with some not included. The data show about 4,000 clones, with approximately 70% seen just once and approximately 9.7% held by the top ten. Treatment denoted: oral pan-JAK inhibitor, 5-10 mg twice daily. Those with alopecia areata gave lesional scalp punch biopsies and peripheral blood. Source: skin, taken at week 24, from a patient treated with tofacitinib. Every receptor here comes from a human donor with alopecia areata.

The chain combines TRBV5-4 with TRBJ2-3; D is uncertain. V was shortened by 1 base and J by 3 bases, with 3 bases between the two germline ends. CDR1 and CDR2 from the germline V gene are SGHNT and YYREEE (reference sequence). The CDR3 length is 12 residues. This chain's CDR3 is CASSLTTDTQYF. CDR3 DNA sequence: TGTGCCAGCAGCTTGACAACAGATACGCAGTATTTT. The complete variable domain, with remaining parts taken from reference TRBV5-4 and TRBJ2-3, reads ETGVTQSPTHLIKTRGQQVTLRCSSQSGHNTVSWYQQALGQGPQFIFQYYREEENGRGNFPPRFSGLQFPNYSSELNVNALELDDSALYLCASSLTTDTQYFGPGTRLTVL.

The rearrangement links TRBV29-1 to TRBJ2-1; 8 positions match TRBD2. The J segment lost 4 bases and the V segment lost 4 bases, leaving 6 bases of the junction unmatched. There are 14 residues in the CDR3. Germline CDR1 is SQVTM and CDR2 is ANQGSEA. The CDR3 DNA is TGCAGCGTTGGTCTACTAGCGGATTACAATGAGCAGTTCTTC. It translates to CSVGLLADYNEQFF.

The chain is built from TRBV29-1 and TRBJ1-3, with D possibly being TRBD1 (6 bases). The CDR3 has 12 residues. The ends were cut back, 8 bases at V and 3 bases at J, with 11 bases in the middle. The V gene's germline CDR1 is SQVTM and CDR2 ANQGSEA. CDR3 sequence (DNA): TGCAGCTTCAGGGGTAGTGGAAACACCATATATTTT. As protein: CSFRGSGNTIYF.

The V and J genes are TRBV27 and TRBJ2-1, with 9 bases matching TRBD2. The CDR3 has 15 residues. V gave up 5 bases and J gave up 9 bases; unmatched junction bases: 11. Germline assignment: CDR1 MNHEY and CDR2 SMNVEV (reference sequence). CDR3 coding DNA: TGTGCCAGCAGTGTCCTGGAAAGCGGGGGGACTGAGCAGTTCTTC. Its translation: CASSVLESGGTEQFF.

This clone was seen a few times. The chain carries TRBV30 and TRBJ1-6; D may be TRBD1 (5 bases). Per germline, CDR1 GTSNPN and CDR2 SVGIG (reference sequence). Trimming removed 0 bases from V and 10 bases from J, with 13 bases in between. The CDR3 covers 14 residues. CDR3 region: CAWSVHRGTSPLHF. The CDR3 bases are TGTGCCTGGAGTGTACATCGGGGGACCTCACCCCTCCACTTT.

The genes are TRBV7-2 and TRBJ1-2; TRBD1 is a possible D gene (6 bases). Trimming stripped 1 base from V and 8 bases from J, with 11 bases between. The germline V gene encodes CDR1 SGHTA and CDR2 FQGNSA. This CDR3 is 13 amino acids long. This CDR3 reads CASSLEQGRGYTF. The CDR3 DNA reads as TGTGCCAGCAGCTTAGAACAGGGAAGGGGCTACACCTTC.

Only one count was recorded for this clone. The chain combines TRBV5-1 with TRBJ2-3; 8 positions match TRBD1. Looked up from germline, CDR1 is SGHRS and CDR2 is YFSETQ. V shed 0 bases and J 8 bases; nucleotides not matched to a gene: 8. This CDR3 is built from 15 residues. CDR3 region: CASSLGFGQGATQYF. CDR3 sequence (DNA): TGCGCCAGCAGCTTGGGCTTTGGACAGGGAGCTACGCAGTATTTT.